This T cell receptor (beta chain) was obtained from a study of T cell responses to AZD1222 COVID-19 vaccine listed by TCRdb under 2021. Regarding the research as a whole: AZD1222 recipients given second doses at about 4 weeks or at about 12 weeks were pooled, since spike-specific TCR depth and breadth were not found to differ between the two schedules. A total of 230 to 250 trial participants underwent TCR sequencing, of whom approximately 210 received two doses of AZD1222 and approximately 25 received two doses of the MenACWY control vaccine. Trial participants were enrolled by age into subgroups of 18-55, 56-69 and 70-plus years, and roughly 150, 30 and 60 TCR-sequenced participants, respectively, were included in these subgroups.

V is pared back by 3 bases and J by 2 bases, with 13 bases lying between the germline termini. CDR1 LNHNV and CDR2 YYDKDF were looked up in the germline V gene (reference sequence). Including cysteine and phenylalanine, the CDR3 has 15 amino acids. This entry keeps only the CDR3 DNA: 45 bases, framed from base 1. The CDR3 regions of human TCRbeta chains were analyzed by immunosequencing. The original methods were these. TCRs in the repertoires were matched against a reference library of SARS-CoV-2-specific TCRs that had been generated with the MIRA antigen-specificity platform. Breadth meant the fraction of unique TCRs that were SARS-CoV-2-associated, whereas depth meant the fraction of total T cells that were SARS-CoV-2-associated. Using the MIRA data, each spike-specific TCR was mapped to the spike region that the TCR reacts to and placed in a CD4 or CD8 class. Log10-transformed breadth and depth values were compared by one-way ANOVA with Sidak's multiple comparisons tests. TCRdb provides this immuneACCESS table in a form limited to in-frame rearrangements. Some clones are lacking; in checked studies, under half of them reflect an unresolved V gene, and why the rest are absent is not known. The DNA gave D and trimming, while V, J and clone size come from that table. This sample comprises approximately 74,000 clones, over 80% of them detected only once. The ten largest account for around 3% of the sample.

Points the paper makes about the study in general: Because no day 14 peak-response samples were available, the repertoires could be characterized only after the peak T cell response. In the small 56-69-year group, the increase in depth fell short of significance, most likely because of low power. The vaccine-associated CD4 TCRs covered the entire spike protein, and the dominant responses fell in regions 160-218 and 743-854. A significant rise in spike-specific TCR breadth and depth was observed after two AZD1222 doses relative to day 0 and relative to MenACWY recipients. Conclusions about previously exposed vaccinees are limited because only five to seven AZD1222 recipients were SARS-CoV-2 seropositive at baseline. Most participants were white British and females outnumbered males, and the authors suggested that clonal diversity may have been underestimated. Epitopes outside the regions mutated in the B.1.351 and B.1.1.7 variants were reportedly recognized by nearly half of the unique spike-specific TCRs.

The time point label here, explained by the study, means: baseline before first vaccination. The vaccinee samples were drawn from two UK trials, COV001 and COV002, one of which was a single-blind randomized controlled phase 2/3 trial testing AZD1222 (ChAdOx1 nCoV-19) in healthy adults. Trial participant PBMC samples were collected at day 0 and day 28 after the second dose for TCRbeta chain sequencing. A note on this clone: The target of this receptor is not known. Per-nucleotide qualities are absent, and no much larger clonotype sits a single base away.

This receptor was obtained from an adult in good health. The V and J genes are TRBV15 and TRBJ2-5; TRBD1 is possibly the D segment (7 matching bases). The sequences come from peripheral blood, collected on day 0 of AZD1222 vaccination. The CDR3 protein is CATSSYRGGQETQYF. Here is the DNA: TGTGCCACCAGCAGTTACAGGGGAGGTCAAGAGACCCAGTACTTC. The reference TRBV15 and TRBJ2-5 proteins fill in what lies around the CDR3, so the full variable domain reads DAMVIQNPRYQVTQFGKPVTLSCSQTLNHNVMYWYQQKSSQAPKLLFHYYDKDFNNEADTPDNFQSRRPNTSFCFLDIRSPGLGDTAMYLCATSSYRGGQETQYFGPGTRLLVL.